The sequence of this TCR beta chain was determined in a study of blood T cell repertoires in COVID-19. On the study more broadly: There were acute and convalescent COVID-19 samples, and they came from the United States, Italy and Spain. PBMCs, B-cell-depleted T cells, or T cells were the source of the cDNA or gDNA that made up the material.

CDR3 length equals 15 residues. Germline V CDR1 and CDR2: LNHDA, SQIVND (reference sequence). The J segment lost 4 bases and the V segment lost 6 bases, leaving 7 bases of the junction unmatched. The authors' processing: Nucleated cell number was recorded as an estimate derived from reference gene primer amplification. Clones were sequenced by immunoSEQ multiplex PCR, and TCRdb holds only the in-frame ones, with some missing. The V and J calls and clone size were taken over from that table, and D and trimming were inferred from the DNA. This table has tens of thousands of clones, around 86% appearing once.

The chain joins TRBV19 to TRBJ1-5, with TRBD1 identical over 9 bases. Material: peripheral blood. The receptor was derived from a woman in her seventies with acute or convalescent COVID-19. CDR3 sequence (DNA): TGTGCCAGTAGCCCGGACAGGGGCGTTAATCAGCCCCAGCATTTT. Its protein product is CASSPDRGVNQPQHF.